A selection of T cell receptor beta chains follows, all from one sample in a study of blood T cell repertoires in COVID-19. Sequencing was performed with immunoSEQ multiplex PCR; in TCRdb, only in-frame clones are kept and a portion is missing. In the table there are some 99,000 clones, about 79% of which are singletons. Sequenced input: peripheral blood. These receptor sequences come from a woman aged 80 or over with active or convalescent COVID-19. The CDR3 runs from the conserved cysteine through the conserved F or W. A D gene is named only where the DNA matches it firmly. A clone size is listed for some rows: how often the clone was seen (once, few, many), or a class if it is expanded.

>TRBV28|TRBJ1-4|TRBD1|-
TGTGCCAGCAGTTTAGTAAGGACAGGGATTGAAAAACTGTTTTTT
CASSLVRTGIEKLFF
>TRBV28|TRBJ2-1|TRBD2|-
TGTGCCAGCAGTTGGAGGGAGGGCCTACGGGAGCAGTTCTTC
CASSWREGLREQFF
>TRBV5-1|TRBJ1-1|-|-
TGCGCCAGCAGCTTGGCCAGGGGATACACTGAAGCTTTCTTT
CASSLARGYTEAFF
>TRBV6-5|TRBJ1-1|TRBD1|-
TGTGCCAGCAGTTACCCGACAGGGGCTAACACTGAAGCTTTCTTT
CASSYPTGANTEAFF
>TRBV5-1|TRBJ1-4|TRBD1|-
TGCGCCAGCAGGCCTGGGACAGCAACTAATGAAAAACTGTTTTTT
CASRPGTATNEKLFF
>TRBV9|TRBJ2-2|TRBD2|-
TGTGCCAGCAGCCCTTCGGGACTAGCGGGAACCGGGGAGCTGTTTTTT
CASSPSGLAGTGELFF
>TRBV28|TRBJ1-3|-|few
TGTGCCAGCAGAACAAACCGGGGGACTGGAAACACCATATATTTT
CASRTNRGTGNTIYF
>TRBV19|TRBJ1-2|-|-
TGTGCCAGTAGGCTAAGAGAAGCTAACTATGGCTACACCTTC
CASRLREANYGYTF
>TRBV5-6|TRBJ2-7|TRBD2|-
TGTGCCAGCAGCCCCGGGGGGTCCTACGAGCAGTACTTC
CASSPGGSYEQYF
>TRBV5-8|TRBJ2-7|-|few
TGTGCCAGCAGCTTTTCAGGCTCCCACATCCCCTACGAGCAGTACTTC
CASSFSGSHIPYEQYF
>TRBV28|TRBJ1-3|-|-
TGTGCCAGCAGTCCCATTATCGGGGGGGTAACGGGAAACACCATATATTTT
CASSPIIGGVTGNTIYF
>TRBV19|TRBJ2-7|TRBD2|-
TGTGCCAGGGCCCCCTGGGGTAGCGGGAGCTCCTACGAGCAGTACTTC
CARAPWGSGSSYEQYF
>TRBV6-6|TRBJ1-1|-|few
TGTGCCAGCAGTTACCAGGACAAGAACACTGAAGCTTTCTTT
CASSYQDKNTEAFF
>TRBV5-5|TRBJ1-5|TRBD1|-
TGTGCCAGCAGCCCGGGGACAGGGAAGAATCAGCCCCAGCATTTT
CASSPGTGKNQPQHF
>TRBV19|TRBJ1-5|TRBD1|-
TGTGCCAGTAGTACAGGGACAGGGAGCAGCAATCAGCCCCAGCATTTT
CASSTGTGSSNQPQHF
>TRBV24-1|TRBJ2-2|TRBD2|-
TGTGCCACCAGTGACCTAGCGGGAGGACACCTAACCGGGGAGCTGTTTTTT
CATSDLAGGHLTGELFF
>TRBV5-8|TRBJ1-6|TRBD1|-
TGTGCCAGCAGCACCCGGGACAGGGGTATTTCACCCCTCCACTTT
CASSTRDRGISPLHF
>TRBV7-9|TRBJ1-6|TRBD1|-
TGTGCCAGCAGCTCGACAGGGACCAAGGCACCCCTCCACTTT
CASSSTGTKAPLHF
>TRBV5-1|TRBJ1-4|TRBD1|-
TGCGCCAGCAGCCGGGACAGTACTAATGAAAAACTGTTTTTT
CASSRDSTNEKLFF
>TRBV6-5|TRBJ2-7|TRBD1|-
TGTGCCAGCAGTTACTCGTTGACAGGGCCAAAGTACGAGCAGTACTTC
CASSYSLTGPKYEQYF
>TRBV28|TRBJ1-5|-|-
TGTGCCAGCAGTCGAGTGGGGAGACTAAGCAATCAGCCCCAGCATTTT
CASSRVGRLSNQPQHF
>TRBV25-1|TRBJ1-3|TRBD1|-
TGTGCCAGCGGCGGGACAGCTAGAAACACCATATATTTT
CASGGTARNTIYF
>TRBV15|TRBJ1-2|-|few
TGTGCCACCAGCAGAGAGGGGGCGCTTGGCTACACCTTC
CATSREGALGYTF
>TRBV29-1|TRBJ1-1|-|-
TGCAGCGGTAAGACAGACATGAACACTGAAGCTTTCTTT
CSGKTDMNTEAFF
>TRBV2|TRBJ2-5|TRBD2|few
TGTGCCAGTATCCAGGGACTAGCGGGGCAAGAGACCCAGTACTTC
CASIQGLAGQETQYF
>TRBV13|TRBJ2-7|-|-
TGTGCCAGCAGCCTAACACAGGGTGGCGTGCAGTACTTC
CASSLTQGGVQYF
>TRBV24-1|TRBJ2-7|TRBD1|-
TGTGCCACCTCGGGACAGCCCGTCTACGAGCAGTACTTC
CATSGQPVYEQYF
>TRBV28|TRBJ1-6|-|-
TGTGCCAGCAGCCGACAGGCATCAAATTCACCCCTCCACTTT
CASSRQASNSPLHF
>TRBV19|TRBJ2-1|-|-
TGTGCCAGTATCGGCGGTAGCTCCTACAATGAGCAGTTCTTC
CASIGGSSYNEQFF
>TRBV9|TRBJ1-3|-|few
TGTGCCAGCAGCGTAGCGGCAGGCTCTGGAAACACCATATATTTT
CASSVAAGSGNTIYF
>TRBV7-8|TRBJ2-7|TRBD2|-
TGTGCCAGCAGGGGACTAGCGGGAGGAGTTTACGAGCAGTACTTC
CASRGLAGGVYEQYF
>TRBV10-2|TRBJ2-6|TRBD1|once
TGCGCCACAACGGGACAGGGGGCGTCTGGGGCCAACGTCCTGACTTTC
CATTGQGASGANVLTF
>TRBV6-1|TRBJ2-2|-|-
TGTGCCAGCAGTGAAGCAAGCAGGGAGCTGTTTTTT
CASSEASRELFF
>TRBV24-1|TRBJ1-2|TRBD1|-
TGTGCCACCAGCCCGGACAGGGCATCCTATGGCTACACCTTC
CATSPDRASYGYTF
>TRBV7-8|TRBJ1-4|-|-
TGTGCCAGCAGCTTAGCTGAGAACGATGAAAAACTGTTTTTT
CASSLAENDEKLFF
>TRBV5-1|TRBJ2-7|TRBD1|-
TGCGCCAGCAGCCCCGGGACAGGGCTCTACGAGCAGTACTTC
CASSPGTGLYEQYF
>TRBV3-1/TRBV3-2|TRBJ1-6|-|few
TGTGCCAGCAGCCAAGGTGGACAAAGCCTATCACCCCTCCACTTT
CASSQGGQSLSPLHF
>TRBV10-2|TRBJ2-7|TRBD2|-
TGCGCCAGCACGGGAGCGGGAGGGGGCTACGAGCAGTACTTC
CASTGAGGGYEQYF
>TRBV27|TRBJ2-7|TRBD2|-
TGTGCCAGCAGTTTTTCGAAAGGAGTAGCGGGAGTCAACGAGCAGTACTTC
CASSFSKGVAGVNEQYF
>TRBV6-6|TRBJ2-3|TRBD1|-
TGTGCCAGCAGACCGGGACAGGGTTTCGGTTTGTATTTT
CASRPGQGFGLYF
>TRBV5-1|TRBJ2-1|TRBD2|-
TGCGCCAGCAGCGACGGGACTAGCGGGTTGAATGAGCAGTTCTTC
CASSDGTSGLNEQFF
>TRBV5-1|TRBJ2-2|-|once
TGCGCCAGCAGCACACAACCGGGACTGGACACCGGGGAGCTGTTTTTT
CASSTQPGLDTGELFF
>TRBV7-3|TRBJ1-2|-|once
TGTGCCAGCAGCTTCGACAGGTCTAACTATGGCTACACCTTC
CASSFDRSNYGYTF
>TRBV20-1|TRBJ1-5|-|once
TGCAGTGCTAGAAACGGGCAGCCCCAGCATTTT
CSARNGQPQHF
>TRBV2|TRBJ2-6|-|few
TGTGCCAGCAGTGAAGGGGGCCGGTTGTTCTCTGGGGCCAACGTCCTGACTTTC
CASSEGGRLFSGANVLTF
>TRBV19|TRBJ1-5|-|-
TGTGCCAGTAGTATAGTAAATTTAGGGGTTTATAGCAATCAGCCCCAGCATTTT
CASSIVNLGVYSNQPQHF
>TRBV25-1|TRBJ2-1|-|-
TGTGCCAGCAGGGACACAGGAGATCCCTACAATGAGCAGTTCTTC
CASRDTGDPYNEQFF
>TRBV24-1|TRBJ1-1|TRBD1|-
TGTGCCACCAGTGACCGTACAGGGGTAGGGGACACTGAAGCTTTCTTT
CATSDRTGVGDTEAFF
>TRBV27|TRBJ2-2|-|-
TGTGCCAGCAGTTTATTAGGGGGAGACAGCGGGGAGCTGTTTTTT
CASSLLGGDSGELFF
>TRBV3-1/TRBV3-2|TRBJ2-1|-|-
TGTGCCAGCAGCCTCGGTCGGGGGAATGAGCAGTTCTTC
CASSLGRGNEQFF
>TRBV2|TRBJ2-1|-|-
TGTGCCAGCAGCGACCTCGGGATTCATGAGCAGTTCTTC
CASSDLGIHEQFF
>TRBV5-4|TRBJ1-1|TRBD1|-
TGTGCCAGCAGTCGACAGGGCAGGACTGAAGCTTTCTTT
CASSRQGRTEAFF
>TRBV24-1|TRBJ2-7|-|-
TGTGCCACCAGTGATCCTTCGGACAGACAAGCCCCCTACGAGCAGTACTTC
CATSDPSDRQAPYEQYF
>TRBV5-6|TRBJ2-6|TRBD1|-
TGTGCCAGCGAAACAGGGGGGTTCTCTGGGGCCAACGTCCTGACTTTC
CASETGGFSGANVLTF
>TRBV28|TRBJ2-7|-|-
TGTGCCAGCCGCGCATGGAGGGGAGGTTCCTACGAGCAGTACTTC
CASRAWRGGSYEQYF
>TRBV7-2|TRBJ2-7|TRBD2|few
TGTGCCAGCAGCTTACGCGGACTAGCAATCGAGCAGTACTTC
CASSLRGLAIEQYF
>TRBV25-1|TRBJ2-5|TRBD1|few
TGTGCCAGCAGTGAGCGTCGGACAGGGGGGAGGGAGACCCAGTACTTC
CASSERRTGGRETQYF
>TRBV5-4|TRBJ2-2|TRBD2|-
TGTGCCAGCAGCTTCGGTAGCGGGAGTCTCACCGGGGAGCTGTTTTTT
CASSFGSGSLTGELFF
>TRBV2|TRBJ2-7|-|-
TGTGCCAGCATGGCCAGCGGCCAGAGGCACGAGCAGTACTTC
CASMASGQRHEQYF
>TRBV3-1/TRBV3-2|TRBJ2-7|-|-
TGTGCCAGCAGCCAAGAAGGTACGCGGCGCGCCGAGCAGTACTTC
CASSQEGTRRAEQYF